Below are 5 T cell receptor beta chains sequenced from a single sample in a study of Ad26.COV2.S vaccination and SARS-CoV-2 variants. This table comes from immunoSEQ multiplex PCR, and its TCRdb copy is limited to in-frame clones, with some not included. Of 350,000 to 450,000 clones in the sample, roughly 90% are singletons; the top ten hold 1.5% to 2%. As for treatment: some 20 received Ad26.COV2.S at low or high dose, single or two shots; roughly five received placebo; per-sample allocation not given. Day 63 following the first vaccine or placebo injection was when the samples were taken. The specimen comprised peripheral blood, sampled in a trial of Ad26.COV2.S vaccine versus placebo. The origin of the receptors is a person aged 18-65 years who received the Ad26.COV2.S COVID-19 vaccine or a placebo.

This CDR3 is CASSQGGSTDTQYF. The CDR3 DNA follows: TGTGCCAGCAGCCAGGGGGGGAGCACAGATACGCAGTATTTT. The chain carries TRBV7-2 and TRBJ2-3; D may correspond to TRBD1 or TRBD2 (7 bases each). The germline V gene encodes CDR1 SGHTA and CDR2 FQGNSA. This CDR3 has 14 residues. V lost 5 bases and J lost 0, with 9 bases in between.

The chain joins TRBV18 to TRBJ2-5; 9 nucleotides agree with TRBD2. Per the germline V gene, CDR1 is KGHSH and CDR2 is LQKENI. The trim removed 3 bases at V and 5 bases at J, leaving 1 base unmatched. CDR3 length equals 13 residues. The CDR3 nucleotides are TGTGCCAGCTCACCTACTAGCGGGGAGACCCAGTACTTC. Amino acids: CASSPTSGETQYF.

The chain combines TRBV7-2 with TRBJ1-1; D unresolved. Germline V gives CDR1 SGHTA, CDR2 FQGNSA. Trimming shortened V by 1 base and J by 6 bases, and 9 bases separated the two germline ends. The CDR3 sequence is 13 residues long. The CDR3 here is CASSLVSSAEAFF. Written as DNA, the CDR3 is TGTGCCAGCAGCTTAGTTTCTAGCGCTGAAGCTTTCTTT.

This clone was seen just once. The chain couples TRBV29-1 to TRBJ1-2; D unresolved. V lost 1 base and J lost 0, with 9 bases in between. Germline V lookup: CDR1 SQVTM, CDR2 ANQGSEA. The CDR3 is 14 residues long. The CDR3 DNA reads TGCAGCGTTGAAGGGCTGTACGCTAACTATGGCTACACCTTC. It codes for CSVEGLYANYGYTF. Supplemented by reference TRBV29-1 and TRBJ1-2, the full variable domain reads SAVISQKPSRDICQRGTSLTIQCQVDSQVTMMFWYRQQPGQSLTLIATANQGSEATYESGFVIDKFPISRPNLTFSTLTVSNMSPEDSSIYLCSVEGLYANYGYTFGSGTRLTVV.

Comment on this clone: The sample has other DNA sequences that encode this CDR3 too. The chain is built from TRBV5-1 and TRBJ1-6; perhaps TRBD1 as D (5 bases). This CDR3 region has 16 residues. V lost 4 bases to trimming and J lost 7 bases, with 18 bases between them. Germline V gives CDR1 SGHRS, CDR2 YFSETQ. CDR3 in DNA: TGCGCCAGCAGCCGCCAAGTGGGGGTTACGAATTCACCCCTCCACTTT. Its protein product is CASSRQVGVTNSPLHF.